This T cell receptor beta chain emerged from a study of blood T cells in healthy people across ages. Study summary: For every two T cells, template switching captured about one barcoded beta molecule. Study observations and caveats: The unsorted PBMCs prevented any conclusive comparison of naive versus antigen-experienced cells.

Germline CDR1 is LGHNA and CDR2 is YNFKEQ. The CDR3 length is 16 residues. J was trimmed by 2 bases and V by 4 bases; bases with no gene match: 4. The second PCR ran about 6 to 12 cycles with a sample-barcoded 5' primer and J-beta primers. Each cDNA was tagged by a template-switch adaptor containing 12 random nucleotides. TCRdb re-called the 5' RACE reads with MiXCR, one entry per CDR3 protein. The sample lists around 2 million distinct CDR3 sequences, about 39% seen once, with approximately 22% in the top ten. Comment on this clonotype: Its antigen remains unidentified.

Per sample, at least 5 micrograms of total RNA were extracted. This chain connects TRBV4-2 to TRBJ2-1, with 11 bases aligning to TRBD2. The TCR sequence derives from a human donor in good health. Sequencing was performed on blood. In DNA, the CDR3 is TGTGCCAGCAGCCGCATTAGCGGGGGGGCCTACAATGAGCAGTTCTTC. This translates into CASSRISGGAYNEQFF.